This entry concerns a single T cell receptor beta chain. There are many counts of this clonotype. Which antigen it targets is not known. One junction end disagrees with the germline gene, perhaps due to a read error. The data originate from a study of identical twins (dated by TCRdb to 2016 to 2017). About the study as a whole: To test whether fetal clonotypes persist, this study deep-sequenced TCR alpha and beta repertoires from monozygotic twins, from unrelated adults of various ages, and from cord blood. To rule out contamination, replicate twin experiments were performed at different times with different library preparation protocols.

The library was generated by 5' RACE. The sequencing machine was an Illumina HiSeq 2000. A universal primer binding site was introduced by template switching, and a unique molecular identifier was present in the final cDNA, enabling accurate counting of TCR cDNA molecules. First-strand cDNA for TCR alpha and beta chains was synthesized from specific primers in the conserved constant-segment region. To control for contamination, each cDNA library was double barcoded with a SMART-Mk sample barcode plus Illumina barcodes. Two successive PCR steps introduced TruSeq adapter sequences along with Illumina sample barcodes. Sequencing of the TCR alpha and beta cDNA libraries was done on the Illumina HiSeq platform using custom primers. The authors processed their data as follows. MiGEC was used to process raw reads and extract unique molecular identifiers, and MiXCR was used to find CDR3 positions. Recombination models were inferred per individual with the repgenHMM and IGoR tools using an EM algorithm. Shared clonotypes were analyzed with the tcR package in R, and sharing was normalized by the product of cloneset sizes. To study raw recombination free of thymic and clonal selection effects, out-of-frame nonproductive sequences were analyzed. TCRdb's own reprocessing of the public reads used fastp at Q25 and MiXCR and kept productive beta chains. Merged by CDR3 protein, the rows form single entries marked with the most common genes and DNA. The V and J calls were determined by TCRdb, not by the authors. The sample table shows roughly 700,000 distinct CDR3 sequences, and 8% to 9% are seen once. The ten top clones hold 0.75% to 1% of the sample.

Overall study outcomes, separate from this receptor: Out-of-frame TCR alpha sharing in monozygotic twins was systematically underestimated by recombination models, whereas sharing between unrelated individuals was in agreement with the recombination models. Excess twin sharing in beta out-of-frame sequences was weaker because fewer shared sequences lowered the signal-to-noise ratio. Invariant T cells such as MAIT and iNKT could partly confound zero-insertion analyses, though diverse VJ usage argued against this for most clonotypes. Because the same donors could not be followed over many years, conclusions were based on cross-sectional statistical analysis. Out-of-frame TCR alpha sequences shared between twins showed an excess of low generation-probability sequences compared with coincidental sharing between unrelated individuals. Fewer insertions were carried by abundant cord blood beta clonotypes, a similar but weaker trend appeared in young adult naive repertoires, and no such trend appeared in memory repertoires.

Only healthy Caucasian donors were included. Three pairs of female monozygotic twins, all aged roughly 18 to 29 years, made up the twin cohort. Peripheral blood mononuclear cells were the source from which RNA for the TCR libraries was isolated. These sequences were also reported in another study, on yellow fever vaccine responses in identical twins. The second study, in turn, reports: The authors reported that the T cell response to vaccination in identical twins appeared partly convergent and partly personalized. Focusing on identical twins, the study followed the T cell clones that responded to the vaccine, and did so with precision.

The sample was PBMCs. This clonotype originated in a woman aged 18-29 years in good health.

The DNA is as follows: TGTGCTAGCAGCCCGGGCGGGGGTACGCAGTATTTT. Its coded protein is CASSPGGGTQYF. The sequence joins TRBV7-7 to TRBJ2-3; TRBD2 lines up with 7 middle nucleotides. Looking up the germline V gene (reference sequence) yields CDR1 SSHAT and CDR2 FNYEAQ. From its cysteine to its phenylalanine, the CDR3 spans 12 amino acids. Kept here is only the CDR3 DNA, which spans 36 bases and is read in frame from base 1.